This TCR beta chain was recovered during a study of OX40 agonist ivuxolimab in advanced cancers. Study-level background: The drug used for patients, ivuxolimab, was an agonistic anti-OX40 (CD134) antibody. General study points: No determination was made of the antigen specificity of the expanded peripheral T cells.

As concerns this clone: Its target is not known.

Repertoires were generated with immunoSEQ multiplex PCR, while TCRdb's copy carries only in-frame clones and drops some. The table includes roughly 100,000 clones, about 80% detected once. CDR1 and CDR2 from the germline V gene are MDHEN and SYDVKM. V shed 5 bases and J 5 bases; nucleotides not matched to a gene: 6. CDR3 length equals 13 residues. This clonotype was obtained from an adult with an advanced solid tumor such as melanoma, head and neck, liver or kidney cancer. The gene calls are TRBV28 and TRBJ2-7, with TRBD1 matching over 7 bases. The material sequenced was CD4+ or CD8+ T cells sorted from blood, taken in a trial of the OX40 agonist ivuxolimab. The CDR3: CASSLNRGHEQYF. In DNA form, the CDR3 reads TGTGCCAGCAGTCTCAACAGGGGCCACGAGCAGTACTTC.